This T cell receptor (beta chain) was recovered during a study of shared clonotypes between healthy human individuals. V was clipped by 1 base and J by 3 bases; unmatched bases: 14. CDR3 length: 18 residues. Looked up from germline, CDR1 is MGHRA and CDR2 is YSYEKL. Some clones are missing from TCRdb's copy, which holds only in-frame ones; the method was immunoSEQ multiplex PCR. The sample comprises 2,500,000 or so clones, 90% to 95% of which are singletons, and 0.14% rests with the top ten. The V call is TRBV4-1, the J call TRBJ2-7; 8 nucleotides line up with TRBD1. The receptor was derived from a man in his late teens or twenties in good health. The sample was naive CD4+ T cells sorted from blood. The sample's subset: CD45RA+ positively selected. The CDR3 reads CASSQVTSGGLRRYEQYF. DNA of the CDR3: TGCGCCAGCAGCCAAGTAACCTCAGGGGGCTTGAGGCGCTACGAGCAGTACTTC.